These T cell receptor beta chains were read from a single sample in a study of blood T cells in healthy people across ages. TCRdb independently ran MiXCR on the 5' RACE reads; one entry per CDR3 protein. Found here are about 800,000 distinct CDR3 sequences, more than 45% of them singletons; the top ten hold approximately 21%. Sequenced: blood. The receptor set was obtained from a man younger than 40 in good health. The CDR3 runs from the conserved cysteine through the conserved F or W. Each record gives: V gene, clone size, D gene, J gene, CDR3 DNA, CDR3 protein. The D gene is left open where the match is weak. Some rows have no size entry. The others give once, few or many, or a class for an expanded clone.

>TRBV7-2|NA|TRBD1|TRBJ1-4
TGTGCCAGCAGCTTAAACAGGGGTCCTAATGAAAAACTGTTTTTT
CASSLNRGPNEKLFF
>TRBV7-6|NA|NA|TRBJ2-3
TGTGCCAGCAGCTTAGCCCCCTTGTTAGATACGCAGTATTTT
CASSLAPLLDTQYF
>TRBV7-2|NA|NA|TRBJ2-2
TGTGCCAGCAGCTTATTTGCGTCTCAGAACACCGGGGAGCTGTTTTTT
CASSLFASQNTGELFF
>TRBV9|few|TRBD2|TRBJ2-5
TGTGCCAGCAGCGTAGCGGGGGGGGCACAAGAGACCCAGTACTTC
CASSVAGGAQETQYF
>TRBV5-1|NA|NA|TRBJ2-7
TGCGCCAGCAGCTTACAATTTGTGCGAGCGGGCGAGCAGTACTTC
CASSLQFVRAGEQYF
>TRBV29-1|few|NA|TRBJ1-2
TGCAGCGGGATTACCCAGAGCTATGGCTACACCTTC
CSGITQSYGYTF
>TRBV20-1|NA|NA|TRBJ2-5
TGCAGTGCTCAACGGACAGGGAGGGCACAAGAGACCCAGTACTTC
CSAQRTGRAQETQYF
>TRBV12-3/TRBV12-4|NA|NA|TRBJ2-5
TGTGCCAGCAGTTTTGTGGGTCCGCACTTCGATGAGCAGTACTTC
CASSFVGPHFDEQYF
>TRBV4-3|NA|NA|TRBJ1-6
TGCGCCAGCAGCCAATTCTATCGGTCACCCCTCCACTTT
CASSQFYRSPLHF
>TRBV12-3/TRBV12-4|NA|NA|TRBJ2-7
TGTGCCAGCAGCCCACCCATCACGAACGAGCAGTACTTC
CASSPPITNEQYF
>TRBV10-3|NA|TRBD2|TRBJ2-3
TGTGCCATCAGACCGACGACTAGCGGGAGAAGCACAGATACGCAGTATTTT
CAIRPTTSGRSTDTQYF
>TRBV20-1|NA|NA|TRBJ2-7
TGCAGTGCTAGAGGGGGGCCCTACTACTACGAGCAGTACTTC
CSARGGPYYYEQYF
>TRBV7-2|NA|TRBD2|TRBJ2-1
TGTGCCAGCAGCGGCCCCGGTAGCGGGGGGGCTGTGGAGCAGTTCTTC
CASSGPGSGGAVEQFF
>TRBV29-1|NA|NA|TRBJ2-7
TGCAGCGTTGCCGGGACTAGGGGGCCCCAAGCCGAGCAGTACTTC
CSVAGTRGPQAEQYF
>TRBV6-4|NA|NA|TRBJ2-1
TGTGCCAGCAGTGCCAAGGACGCGCCTGAGCAGTTCTTC
CASSAKDAPEQFF
>TRBV4-3|few|NA|TRBJ1-2
TGCGCCAGCAGCCCCCGACGGGAGAACTATGGCTACACCTTC
CASSPRRENYGYTF
>TRBV10-3|once|TRBD1|TRBJ1-2
TGTGCCATCAGTCCGGGACAGGGGGCGGCGGGCTACACCTTC
CAISPGQGAAGYTF
>TRBV27|few|TRBD1|TRBJ2-7
TGTGCCAGCAGTCCGATCGGGACAGGGAGCTCCTACGAGCAGTACTTC
CASSPIGTGSSYEQYF
>TRBV11-2|NA|NA|TRBJ2-1
TGTGCCAGCAGCTCTCTAGGGGTAGTCAATGAGCAGTTCTTC
CASSSLGVVNEQFF
>TRBV7-9|NA|NA|TRBJ2-3
TGTGCCAGCAGCCACAACCTGCAGATCACAGATACGCAGTATTTT
CASSHNLQITDTQYF
>TRBV7-2|NA|NA|TRBJ2-3
TGTGCCAGCAGCCGCGAAATAGAGGTGGTATTAACAGATACGCAGTATTTT
CASSREIEVVLTDTQYF
>TRBV27|few|NA|TRBJ2-1
TGTGCCAGCCCTAGCAGCGGGTTCAATGAGCAGTTCTTC
CASPSSGFNEQFF
>TRBV21-1|NA|NA|TRBJ1-2
TGTGCCAGCAGCAAAGCCTCCCTTGATGGCTACACCTTC
CASSKASLDGYTF
>TRBV7-2|few|NA|TRBJ2-3
TGTGCCAGCAGCTTAAGGACTGCCCCGTATAGCACAGATACGCAGTATTTT
CASSLRTAPYSTDTQYF
>TRBV7-9|once|TRBD2|TRBJ2-3
TGTGCCAGCAGCTTAGAGGCCCTAGCGGGAGAGGATACGCAGTATTTT
CASSLEALAGEDTQYF
>TRBV20-1|few|TRBD2|TRBJ2-3
TGCAGTGCCAGCCCCTGGGGGGGACGCACAGATACGCAGTATTTT
CSASPWGGRTDTQYF
>TRBV12-5|NA|NA|TRBJ2-5
TGTGCTAGTGGTTTAAGGGCGGGGCCATCGTACCAAGAGACCCAGTACTTC
CASGLRAGPSYQETQYF
>TRBV15|NA|NA|TRBJ2-7
TGTGCCACCAGCACCACGGCTCTCTCCTACGAGCAGTACTTC
CATSTTALSYEQYF
>TRBV9|NA|NA|TRBJ2-3
TGTGCCAGCAGCGTAGTTACAGGGTTCACAGATACGCAGTATTTT
CASSVVTGFTDTQYF
>TRBV29-1|NA|TRBD1|TRBJ2-5
TGCAGCGTAGCACAGGGGGCTCGGGAGACCCAGTACTTC
CSVAQGARETQYF
>TRBV20-1|few|TRBD2|TRBJ2-1
TGCAGTGCTAACCGCCCTAGCGGCGATAACAATGAGCAGTTCTTC
CSANRPSGDNNEQFF
>TRBV12-3/TRBV12-4|few|NA|TRBJ2-7
TGTGCCAGCAGCCAGACTAGTTCCGACGAGCAGTACTTC
CASSQTSSDEQYF
>TRBV20-1|NA|NA|TRBJ2-5
TGCAGTGCTAGAGCCCCTAGCGCCCACCAAGAGACCCAGTACTTC
CSARAPSAHQETQYF
>TRBV4-1|NA|NA|TRBJ2-3
TGCGCCAGCACCGACTCGGGAGTCACAGATACGCAGTATTTT
CASTDSGVTDTQYF
>TRBV3-1|NA|NA|TRBJ1-2
TGTGCCAGCAGCTTATCGTGGGGCTACACCTTC
CASSLSWGYTF
>TRBV13|NA|NA|TRBJ2-7
TGTGCCAGCAGCTTAGAGACAGGGAGGGGCGAGCAGTACTTC
CASSLETGRGEQYF
>TRBV4-1|once|NA|TRBJ1-6
TGCGCCAGCAGCCAGATAGGGGAGGGAGGTTCACCCCTCCACTTT
CASSQIGEGGSPLHF